This T cell receptor (beta chain) was found in a study of blood T cell repertoires in COVID-19. CDR3 size: 17 residues. After removal of 3 bases from V and 4 bases from J, the junction contained 9 bases not matched to a gene. The germline gives CDR1 LNHDA, CDR2 SQIVND (reference sequence). Repertoires were generated with immunoSEQ multiplex PCR, while TCRdb's copy carries only in-frame clones and drops some. The sample comprises some 400,000 clones, around 87% of which are singletons, and about 2.3% rests with the top ten. This TCR was sampled from a woman aged 55 to 70 with COVID-19, enrolled during active disease. Material: peripheral blood. The V and J genes are TRBV19 and TRBJ1-5; TRBD1 matches at 10 bases. The CDR3 DNA reads TGTGCCAGTAGTATCACCAGGGGACAGGGGAGAAATCAGCCCCAGCATTTT. As protein: CASSITRGQGRNQPQHF.